What follows is one TCR beta chain and its context. The germline gene is not matched at one end of the junction; a read error may be the cause. This CDR3 region has 15 residues. The germline V gene encodes CDR1 SSHAT and CDR2 FNYEAQ (reference sequence). Every single patient, without exception, relapsed after autologous stem cell transplantation, and brentuximab vedotin exposure varied. Measured with immunoSEQ multiplex PCR; TCRdb has only the in-frame clones, and not every one. The table lists 40,000 to 65,000 clones, over 75% of them singletons. These data belong to a study of PD-1 blockade in classical Hodgkin lymphoma.

The TCR sequence derives from a human donor with classical Hodgkin lymphoma. The chain is built from TRBV7-7 and TRBJ2-3; D is possibly TRBD1 or TRBD2 (5 bases each). Sequencing was performed on peripheral blood mononuclear cells (PBMCs), taken at baseline. The CDR3 spells CASSQGPGSTDTQYF. The CDR3, as DNA: TGTGCTAGCAGCCAGGGACCGGGAAGCACAGATACGCAGTATTTT. The full variable domain, completed using reference TRBV7-7 and TRBJ2-3, is GAGVSQSPRYKVTKRGQDVTLRCDPISSHATLYWYQQALGQGPEFLTYFNYEAQPDKSGLPSDRFSAERPEGSISTLTIQRTEQRDSAMYRCASSQGPGSTDTQYFGPGTRLTVL.